These 14 T cell receptor beta chains originate from one sample sequenced in a study of T-cell reconstitution after alpha-beta-depleted transplantation in children. Unique molecular identifiers were used to barcode this TCRbeta library. TCRdb independently ran MiXCR on the PCR reads; one entry per CDR3 protein. The repertoire holds 300,000 to 400,000 distinct CDR3 sequences, about 16% seen once, with roughly 41% in the top ten. Sequenced material: PBMCs, mostly from graft donor cells, taken 360 days after TCRalphabeta/CD19-depleted stem cell transplant. These receptors all come from a male patient aged 2 to 10 who had a stem cell transplant for acute lymphoblastic leukemia, so the T cells may come from the graft donor.

This clonotype was counted between two and nine times. The chain joins TRBV28 to TRBJ2-5, with D possibly matching TRBD2 (7 bases). In germline, CDR1 is MDHEN, CDR2 SYDVKM. V shed 6 bases and J shed 5 bases, with 19 bases lying between them. The CDR3 runs 15 residues. The CDR3 loop is CASSLFLGGRETQYF. The CDR3 coding sequence is TGTGCCAGCAGCCTTTTTTTGGGGGGGCGGGAGACCCAGTACTTC.

This chain connects TRBV7-2 to TRBJ2-7, with D unresolved. The CDR3 length is 13 residues. Germline V CDR1 and CDR2: SGHTA, FQGNSA. Trimming removed 2 bases at V and 6 bases at J, with 11 bases between. CDR3 sequence reads: CASSLILRGEQYF. The CDR3 bases are TGTGCCAGCAGCTTAATTCTGCGCGGCGAGCAGTACTTC.

This clonotype was seen only a few times. The chain has TRBV12-3 or TRBV12-4 and TRBJ2-1, with no clear D. V lost 4 bases and J lost 7, with 11 bases in between. The CDR3 extends over 13 amino acids. CDR3 sequence (DNA): TGTGCCAGCAGTTACAGTGATATTAATGAGCAGTTCTTC. Protein: CASSYSDINEQFF.

The genes are TRBV3-1 and TRBJ2-1, with 7 bases identical to TRBD2. The CDR3 extends over 17 amino acids. The ends lost 3 bases at V and 1 base at J; junction bases unmatched: 9. Germline V CDR1 and CDR2: LGHDT, YNNKEL (reference sequence). This chain's CDR3 is CASSHRLAVLSYNEQFF. The CDR3 coding sequence is TGTGCCAGCAGCCATCGGCTAGCGGTCCTTTCCTACAATGAGCAGTTCTTC.

This chain joins TRBV12-3 or TRBV12-4 and TRBJ2-3, with 7 bases matching TRBD1. The trim removed 2 bases at V and 2 bases at J, leaving 7 bases unmatched. The CDR3 loop spans 16 amino acids. The CDR3 bases are TGTGCCAGCAGTTTACAGACAGGGAGTCACACAGATACGCAGTATTTT. Amino acids: CASSLQTGSHTDTQYF.

This clonotype appeared a few times. The V gene is TRBV5-1, the J gene TRBJ2-1; possible D gene TRBD2, 7 bases. V lost 0 bases, J lost 3 bases, and 13 bases lay in between. This CDR3 contains 16 residues. Germline lookup yields CDR1 SGHRS and CDR2 YFSETQ. CDR3 sequence reads: CASSLEAAGHYNEQFF. The CDR3 bases are TGCGCCAGCAGCTTGGAGGCAGCGGGACACTACAATGAGCAGTTCTTC.

This clonotype was detected ten times or more. This chain links TRBV4-3 with TRBJ2-7; the match to TRBD1 covers 7 bases. This CDR3 is built from 15 residues. Trimming cost V 0 bases and J 7 bases; bases outside gene matches: 9. Germline values: CDR1 LGHNA, CDR2 YSLEER. The CDR3, as DNA: TGCGCCAGCAGCCAAGACGTAGGGGGCGCGTGGGAGCAGTACTTC. It specifies CASSQDVGGAWEQYF.

The chain couples TRBV4-3 to TRBJ2-1; D could derive from TRBD1 or TRBD2 (6 bases each). V lost 1 base and J lost 2, with 12 bases in between. The CDR3 contains 16 residues. The V gene's germline CDR1 is LGHNA and CDR2 YSLEER. In DNA, the CDR3 is TGCGCCAGCAGCCAAGGAGGGGGGAACCCCTACAATGAGCAGTTCTTC. Protein sequence: CASSQGGGNPYNEQFF.

In its sample, this clonotype was seen a few times. The chain carries TRBV20-1 and TRBJ2-7; 7 bases line up with TRBD2. V lost 7 bases to trimming and J lost 5 bases; unmatched junction nucleotides: 5. The CDR3 loop spans 11 amino acids. Germline CDR1 reads DFQATT; CDR2 reads SNEGSKA (reference sequence). CDR3 DNA sequence: TGCAGTGGCGGGAGAAGTAACGAGCAGTACTTC. Protein product: CSGGRSNEQYF.

The gene calls are TRBV7-8 and TRBJ2-4; D unresolved. The CDR3 covers 17 residues. Germline assignment: CDR1 SGHVS and CDR2 FQNEAQ. The V and J ends lost 1 base and 0 bases respectively, with 13 bases between them. The CDR3 DNA reads TGTGCCAGCAGCTTAGTTTTGGGCCAAAGAGCCAAAAACATTCAGTACTTC. Protein: CASSLVLGQRAKNIQYF.

The CDR3 bases are TGCGCCAGCAGCCGTTCCGGGACTTATTCCAATTCACCCCTCCACTTT. Its translation: CASSRSGTYSNSPLHF. The chain is built from TRBV4-3 and TRBJ1-6; tentatively, D is TRBD1 (5 bases). The germline V gene encodes CDR1 LGHNA and CDR2 YSLEER. V lost 4 bases to trimming and J lost 7 bases, with 17 bases between them. The CDR3 contains 16 residues.

This clonotype was observed many times. The chain links TRBV4-3 to TRBJ2-1; perhaps TRBD2 as D (5 bases). Per germline, CDR1 LGHNA and CDR2 YSLEER. There are 15 residues in the CDR3. The ends were cut back, 0 bases at V and 6 bases at J, with 12 bases in the middle. As DNA, the CDR3 is TGCGCCAGCAGCCAAGAATGGAGGAACGGCAATGAGCAGTTCTTC. This codes for CASSQEWRNGNEQFF.

The chain couples TRBV4-3 to TRBJ2-7, with TRBD2 identical over 12 bases. Per germline, CDR1 LGHNA and CDR2 YSLEER. Trimming cost V 3 bases and J 4 bases; bases outside gene matches: 10. This CDR3 has 17 amino acids. The CDR3 sequence is CASSQLAGGRGVYEQYF. The CDR3 coding sequence is TGCGCCAGCAGCCAGCTAGCGGGAGGGCGGGGAGTTTACGAGCAGTACTTC.

This clonotype was detected only a few times. The chain is built from TRBV6-2 or TRBV6-3 and TRBJ1-1; D gene ambiguous. V lost 2 bases to trimming and J lost 1 base, with 11 bases between them. CDR3 length: 15 amino acids. Germline V gene sequence: CDR1 MNHEY, CDR2 SVGEGT. This chain's CDR3 is CASSYALGGNTEAFF. The CDR3 DNA is TGTGCCAGCAGTTACGCCCTGGGTGGGAACACTGAAGCTTTCTTT.